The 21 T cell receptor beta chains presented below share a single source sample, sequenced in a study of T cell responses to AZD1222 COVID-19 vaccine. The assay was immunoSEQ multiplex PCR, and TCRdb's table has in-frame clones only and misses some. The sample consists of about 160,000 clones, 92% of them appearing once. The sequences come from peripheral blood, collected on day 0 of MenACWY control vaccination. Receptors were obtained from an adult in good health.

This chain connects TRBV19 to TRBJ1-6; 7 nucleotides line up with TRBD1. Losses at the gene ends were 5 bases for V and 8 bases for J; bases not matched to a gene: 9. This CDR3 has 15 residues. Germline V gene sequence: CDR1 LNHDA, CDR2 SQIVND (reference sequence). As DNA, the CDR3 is TGTGCCAGTAGTTCACAGGGGAGAGCCCATTCACCCCTCCACTTT. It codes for CASSSQGRAHSPLHF.

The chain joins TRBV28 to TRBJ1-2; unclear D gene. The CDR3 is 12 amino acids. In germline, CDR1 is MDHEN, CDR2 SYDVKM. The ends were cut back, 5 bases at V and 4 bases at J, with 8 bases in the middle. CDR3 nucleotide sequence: TGTGCCAGCAGTGGGAATCTCTATGGCTACACCTTC. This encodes CASSGNLYGYTF.

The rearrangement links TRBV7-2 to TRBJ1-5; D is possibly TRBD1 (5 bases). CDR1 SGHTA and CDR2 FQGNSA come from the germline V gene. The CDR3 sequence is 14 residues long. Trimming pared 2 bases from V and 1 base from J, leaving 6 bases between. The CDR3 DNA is TGTGCCAGCAGCTTACAGGGAAGCAATCAGCCCCAGCATTTT. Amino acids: CASSLQGSNQPQHF.

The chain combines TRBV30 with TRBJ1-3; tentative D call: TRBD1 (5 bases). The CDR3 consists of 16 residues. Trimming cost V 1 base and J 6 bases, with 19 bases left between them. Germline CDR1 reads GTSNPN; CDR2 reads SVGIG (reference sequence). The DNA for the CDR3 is TGTGCCTGGAGTGGTCGAAGGGGTTACTGGGAAAACACCATATATTTT. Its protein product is CAWSGRRGYWENTIYF.

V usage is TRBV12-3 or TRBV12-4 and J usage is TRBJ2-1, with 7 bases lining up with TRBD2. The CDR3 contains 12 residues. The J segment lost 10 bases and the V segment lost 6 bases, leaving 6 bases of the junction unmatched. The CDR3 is CASRPTSAEQFF. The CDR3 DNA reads TGTGCCAGCAGGCCCACTAGCGCAGAGCAGTTCTTC.

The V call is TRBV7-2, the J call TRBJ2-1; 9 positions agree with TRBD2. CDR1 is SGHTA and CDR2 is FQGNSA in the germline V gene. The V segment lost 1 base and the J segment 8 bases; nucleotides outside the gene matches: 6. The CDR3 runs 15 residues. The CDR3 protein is CASSLVYSGRYEQFF. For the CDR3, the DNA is TGTGCCAGCAGCTTAGTTTATAGCGGGAGATATGAGCAGTTCTTC.

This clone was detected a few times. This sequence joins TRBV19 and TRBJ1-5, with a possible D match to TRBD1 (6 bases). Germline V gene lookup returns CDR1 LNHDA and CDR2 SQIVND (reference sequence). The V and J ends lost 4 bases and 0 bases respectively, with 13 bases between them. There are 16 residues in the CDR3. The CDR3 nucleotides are TGTGCCAGTAGTAAACAGGGAGGAGTTAGCAATCAGCCCCAGCATTTT. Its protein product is CASSKQGGVSNQPQHF.

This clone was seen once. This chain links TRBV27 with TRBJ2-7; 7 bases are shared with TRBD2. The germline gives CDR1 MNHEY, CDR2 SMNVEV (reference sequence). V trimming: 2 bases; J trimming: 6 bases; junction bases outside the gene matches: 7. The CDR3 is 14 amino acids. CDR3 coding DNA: TGTGCCAGCAGTTTAGTTGGGGGGGTAACCGAGCAGTACTTC. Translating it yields CASSLVGGVTEQYF.

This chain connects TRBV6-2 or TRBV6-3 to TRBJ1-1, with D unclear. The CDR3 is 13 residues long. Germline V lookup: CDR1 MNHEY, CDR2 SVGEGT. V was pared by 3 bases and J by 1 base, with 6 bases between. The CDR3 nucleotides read TGTGCCAGCAGTTATGAGTCGAACACTGAAGCTTTCTTT. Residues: CASSYESNTEAFF.

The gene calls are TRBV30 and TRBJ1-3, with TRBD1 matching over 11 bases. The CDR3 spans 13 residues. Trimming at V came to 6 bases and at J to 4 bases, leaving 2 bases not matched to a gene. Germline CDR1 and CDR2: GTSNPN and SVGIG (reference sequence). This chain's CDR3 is CACGQGAGNTIYF. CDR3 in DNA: TGTGCCTGTGGACAGGGGGCAGGAAACACCATATATTTT.

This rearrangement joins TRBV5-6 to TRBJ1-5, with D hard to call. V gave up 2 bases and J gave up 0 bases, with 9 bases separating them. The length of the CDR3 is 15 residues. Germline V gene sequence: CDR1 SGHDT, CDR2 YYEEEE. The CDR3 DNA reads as TGTGCCAGCAGCTTAGGCTACGGTAGCAATCAGCCCCAGCATTTT. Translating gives CASSLGYGSNQPQHF.

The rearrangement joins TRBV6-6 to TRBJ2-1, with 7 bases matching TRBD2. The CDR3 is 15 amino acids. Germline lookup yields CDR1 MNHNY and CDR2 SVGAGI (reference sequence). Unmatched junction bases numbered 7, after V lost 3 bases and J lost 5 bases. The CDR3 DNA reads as TGTGCCAGCAGTTATCATCTTGGGAGGGACAATGAGCAGTTCTTC. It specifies CASSYHLGRDNEQFF.

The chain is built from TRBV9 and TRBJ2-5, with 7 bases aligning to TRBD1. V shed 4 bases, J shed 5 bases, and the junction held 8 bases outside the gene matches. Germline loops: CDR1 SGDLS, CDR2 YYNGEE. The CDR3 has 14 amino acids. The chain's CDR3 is CASSPQGRLETQYF. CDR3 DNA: TGTGCCAGCAGCCCACAGGGGCGCCTGGAGACCCAGTACTTC.

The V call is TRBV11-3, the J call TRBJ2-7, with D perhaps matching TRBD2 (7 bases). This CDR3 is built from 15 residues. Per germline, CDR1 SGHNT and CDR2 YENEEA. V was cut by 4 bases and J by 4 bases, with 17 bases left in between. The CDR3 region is CASSSNAGAGYEQYF. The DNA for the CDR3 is TGTGCCAGCAGCTCTAATGCGGGGGCGGGATACGAGCAGTACTTC.

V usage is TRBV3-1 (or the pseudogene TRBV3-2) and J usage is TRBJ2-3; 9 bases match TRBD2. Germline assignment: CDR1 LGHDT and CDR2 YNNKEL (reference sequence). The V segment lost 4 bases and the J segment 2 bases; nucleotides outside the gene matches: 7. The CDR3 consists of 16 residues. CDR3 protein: CASSLSGRTFTDTQYF. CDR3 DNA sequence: TGTGCCAGCAGCCTAAGCGGGAGGACATTCACAGATACGCAGTATTTT.

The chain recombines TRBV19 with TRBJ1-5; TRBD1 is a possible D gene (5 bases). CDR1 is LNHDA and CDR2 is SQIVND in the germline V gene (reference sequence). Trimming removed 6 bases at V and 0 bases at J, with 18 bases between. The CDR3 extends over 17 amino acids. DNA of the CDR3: TGTGCCAGTAGCGCATCTCTGGGGGGTCTTAGCAATCAGCCCCAGCATTTT. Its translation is CASSASLGGLSNQPQHF.

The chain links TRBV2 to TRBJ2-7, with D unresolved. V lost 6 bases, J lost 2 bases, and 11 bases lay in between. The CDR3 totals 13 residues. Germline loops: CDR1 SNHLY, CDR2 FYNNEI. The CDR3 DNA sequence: TGTGCCAGCAGACCGACCGAGACCTACGAGCAGTACTTC. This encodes CASRPTETYEQYF.

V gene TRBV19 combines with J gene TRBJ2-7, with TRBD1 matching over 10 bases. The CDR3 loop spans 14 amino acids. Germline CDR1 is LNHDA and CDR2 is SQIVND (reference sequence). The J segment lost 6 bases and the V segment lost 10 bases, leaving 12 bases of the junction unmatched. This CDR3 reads CATQPGTGVSEQYF. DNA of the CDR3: TGTGCCACCCAACCTGGGACAGGGGTAAGCGAGCAGTACTTC.

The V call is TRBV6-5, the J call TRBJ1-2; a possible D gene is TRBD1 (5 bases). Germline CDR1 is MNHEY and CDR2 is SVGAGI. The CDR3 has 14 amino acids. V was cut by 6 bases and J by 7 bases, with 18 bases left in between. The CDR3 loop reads CASRYRDPGGGYTF. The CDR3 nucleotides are TGTGCCAGCAGGTACCGGGACCCCGGTGGTGGCTACACCTTC.

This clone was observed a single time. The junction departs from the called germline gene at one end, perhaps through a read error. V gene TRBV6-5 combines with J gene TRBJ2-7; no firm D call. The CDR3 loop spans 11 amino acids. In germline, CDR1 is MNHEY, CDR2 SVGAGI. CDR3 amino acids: CASSDSPEQYF. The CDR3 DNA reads TGTGCCAGCAGTGACTCCCCAGAGCAGTACTTC.

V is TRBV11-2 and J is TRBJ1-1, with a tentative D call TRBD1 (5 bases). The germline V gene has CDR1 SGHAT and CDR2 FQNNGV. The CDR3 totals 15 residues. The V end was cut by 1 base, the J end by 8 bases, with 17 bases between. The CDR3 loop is CASSLARLPGGEAFF. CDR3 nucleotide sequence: TGTGCCAGCAGCTTAGCGAGACTCCCTGGGGGGGAAGCTTTCTTT.